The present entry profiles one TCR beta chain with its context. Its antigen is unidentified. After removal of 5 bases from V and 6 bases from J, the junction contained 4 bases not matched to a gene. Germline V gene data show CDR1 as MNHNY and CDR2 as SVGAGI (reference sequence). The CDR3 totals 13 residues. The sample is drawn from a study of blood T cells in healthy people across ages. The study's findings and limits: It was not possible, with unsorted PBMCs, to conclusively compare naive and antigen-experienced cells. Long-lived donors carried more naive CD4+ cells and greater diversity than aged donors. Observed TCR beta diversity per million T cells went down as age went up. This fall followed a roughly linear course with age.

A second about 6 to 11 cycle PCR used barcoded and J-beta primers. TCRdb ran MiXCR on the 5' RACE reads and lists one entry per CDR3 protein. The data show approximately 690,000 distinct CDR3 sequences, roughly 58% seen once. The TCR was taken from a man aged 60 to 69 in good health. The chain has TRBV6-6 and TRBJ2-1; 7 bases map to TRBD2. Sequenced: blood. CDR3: CASSGTTPNEQFF. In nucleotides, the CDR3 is TGTGCCAGCAGTGGGACTACCCCCAATGAGCAGTTCTTC.